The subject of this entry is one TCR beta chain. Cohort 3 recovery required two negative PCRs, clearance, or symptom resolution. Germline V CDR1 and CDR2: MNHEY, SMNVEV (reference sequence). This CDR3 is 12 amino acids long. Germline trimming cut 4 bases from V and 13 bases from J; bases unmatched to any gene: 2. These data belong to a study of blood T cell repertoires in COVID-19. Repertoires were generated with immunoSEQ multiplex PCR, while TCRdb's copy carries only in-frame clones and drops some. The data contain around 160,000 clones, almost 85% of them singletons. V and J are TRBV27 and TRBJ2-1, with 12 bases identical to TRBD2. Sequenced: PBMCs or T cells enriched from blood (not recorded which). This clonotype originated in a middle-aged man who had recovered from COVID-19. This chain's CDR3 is CASSSSGGVQFF. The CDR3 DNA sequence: TGTGCCAGCAGTTCTAGCGGGGGGGTACAGTTCTTC.